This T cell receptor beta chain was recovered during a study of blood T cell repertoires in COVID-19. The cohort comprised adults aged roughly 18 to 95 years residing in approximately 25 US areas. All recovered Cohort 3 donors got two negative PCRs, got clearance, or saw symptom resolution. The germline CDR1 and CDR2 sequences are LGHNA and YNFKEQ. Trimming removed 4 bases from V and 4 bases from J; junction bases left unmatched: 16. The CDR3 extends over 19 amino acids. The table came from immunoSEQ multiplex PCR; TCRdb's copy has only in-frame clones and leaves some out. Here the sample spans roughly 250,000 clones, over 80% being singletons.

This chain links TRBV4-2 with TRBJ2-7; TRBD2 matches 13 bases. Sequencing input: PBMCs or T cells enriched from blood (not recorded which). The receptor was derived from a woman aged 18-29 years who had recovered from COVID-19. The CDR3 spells CASSPRGLAGPGGPYEQYF. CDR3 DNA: TGTGCCAGCAGCCCCCGGGGACTAGCGGGACCCGGTGGCCCTTACGAGCAGTACTTC.